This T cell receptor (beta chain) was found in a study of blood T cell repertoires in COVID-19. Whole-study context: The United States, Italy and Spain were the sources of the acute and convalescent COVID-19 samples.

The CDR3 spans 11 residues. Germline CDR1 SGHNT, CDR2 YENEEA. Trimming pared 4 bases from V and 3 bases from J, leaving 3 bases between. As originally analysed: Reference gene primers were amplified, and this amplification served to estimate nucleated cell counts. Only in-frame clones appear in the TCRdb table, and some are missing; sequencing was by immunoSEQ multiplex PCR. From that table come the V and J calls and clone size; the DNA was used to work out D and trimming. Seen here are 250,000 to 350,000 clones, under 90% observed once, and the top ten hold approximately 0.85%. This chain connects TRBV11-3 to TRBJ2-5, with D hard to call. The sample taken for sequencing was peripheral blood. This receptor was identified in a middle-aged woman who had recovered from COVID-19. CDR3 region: CASSSEETQYF. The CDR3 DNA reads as TGTGCCAGCAGCTCCGAAGAGACCCAGTACTTC.